The clone carrying this TCR beta chain showed up many times. The sample belongs to a study of T-cell memory formation after mild COVID-19. The length of the CDR3 is 12 residues. CDR1 and CDR2 from the germline V gene are ENHRY and SYGVKD. The J segment lost 6 bases and the V segment lost 8 bases, leaving 7 bases of the junction unmatched. Each CDR3 protein gets one entry after TCRdb re-called the 5' RACE reads with MiXCR. This repertoire shows about 340,000 distinct CDR3 sequences, less than 20% found once; its top ten account for 20% to 25%. Sequencing was done on a sample of PBMCs or a T cell subset sorted from them (not recorded which). The TCR sequence derives from a man younger than 35 who had mild COVID-19 (a few samples of this study predate the infection). Cell type and time point are not known. This chain connects TRBV10-3 to TRBJ2-7, with 7 positions matching TRBD2. In nucleotides, the CDR3 is TGTGCCATCGGGGGGGAGTTTGCCGAGCAGTACTTC. Encoded protein: CAIGGEFAEQYF.